The 5 T cell receptor beta chains below come from one sample, sequenced in a study of CXCR3-negative and CXCR3-positive naive CD8 T cells. Their antigens are not known. 5' RACE with UMI labels generated the TRB cDNA libraries. TCRdb re-called the 5' RACE reads; every CDR3 protein appears as one record, without DNA. The sample includes under 85,000 distinct CDR3 sequences. Study-level results: Higher TRB CDR3 hydrophobicity marked CXCR3-positive naive cells relative to CXCR3-negative naive cells.

Sequenced sample: naive CXCR3+ CD8+ T cells from blood. Documented subset: CD45RO-CCR7+CD27+CD95- naive CD8+ T cells expressing CXCR3 (TNR3+). The receptor source for this set is a human donor in good health. Some clones in this sample may be carry-over from other donors' samples.

The rearrangement links TRBV13 to TRBJ2-1; TCRdb outputs TRBD1, but without DNA this stays unchecked. Germline V gene sequence: CDR1 PRHDT, CDR2 FYEKMQ (reference sequence). There are 15 residues in the CDR3. CDR3: CASSPSSGRDNEQFF.

V gene TRBV2 combines with J gene TRBJ2-1; the D call from TCRdb, TRBD2, cannot be confirmed without DNA. The CDR3 sequence is 18 residues long. Germline CDR1 is SNHLY and CDR2 is FYNNEI. CDR3 in amino acids: CASSEEERLAGDFYEQFF.

This chain links TRBV29-1 with TRBJ2-7; there is no DNA to check the TCRdb D call of TRBD1. This CDR3 spans 15 amino acids. Looked up from germline, CDR1 is SQVTM and CDR2 is ANQGSEA. The CDR3: CSVETPGTEAYEQYF.

The chain carries TRBV7-7 and TRBJ2-5; TCRdb calls TRBD1, which cannot be checked without DNA. Germline V gene sequence: CDR1 SSHAT, CDR2 FNYEAQ (reference sequence). This CDR3 contains 15 residues. The CDR3 is CASSARDFVGETQYF.

The V call is TRBV2, the J call TRBJ2-5. The germline gives CDR1 SNHLY, CDR2 FYNNEI. CDR3 length: 14 residues. The CDR3: CASTPATTEETQYF.